A single sample gave rise to the 9 T cell receptor beta chains below, sequenced in a study of T cell repertoires in cytomegalovirus infection. TCRdb ran MiXCR on the reads and lists one entry per CDR3 protein. The repertoire has over 300,000 distinct CDR3 sequences, more than 8% of them found once; the top ten carry around 4.1%. The sequencing sample was made of PBMCs. The receptor set was obtained from a human donor in good health (CMV status not recorded). Some clones in this sample may be carry-over from other donors' samples.

This chain joins TRBV20-1 and TRBJ1-5, with D perhaps matching TRBD1 (5 bases). CDR3 length: 16 residues. CDR1 and CDR2 (germline): DFQATT, SNEGSKA (reference sequence). Trimming took 4 bases from V and 3 from J, leaving 19 bases between them. The CDR3: CSATGLQGALNQPQHF. The DNA for the CDR3 is TGCAGTGCTACCGGTCTTCAAGGGGCACTCAATCAGCCCCAGCATTTT.

In its sample, this clonotype was seen many times. This chain joins TRBV6-5 and TRBJ1-5, with D uncertain. CDR1 is MNHEY and CDR2 is SVGAGI in the germline V gene. Trimming took off 3 bases at V and 2 bases at J, with 11 bases between the two ends. The CDR3 totals 15 residues. As DNA, the CDR3 is TGTGCCAGCAGTTATCGATACGAGGGCAATCAGCCCCAGCATTTT. It specifies CASSYRYEGNQPQHF.

CDR3 nucleotides: TGCAGCGTTACGACAGGGGCCTACAATGAGCAGTTCTTC. This translates into CSVTTGAYNEQFF. The rearrangement uses TRBV29-1 and TRBJ2-1; 8 bases map to TRBD1. The germline gives CDR1 SQVTM, CDR2 ANQGSEA. V shed 5 bases and J 2 bases; nucleotides not matched to a gene: 2. This CDR3 has 13 residues.

There are many counts of this clonotype. V gene TRBV20-1 combines with J gene TRBJ2-7; TRBD2 matches at 8 bases. After removal of 1 base from V and 1 base from J, the junction contained 9 bases not matched to a gene. Germline V gene sequence: CDR1 DFQATT, CDR2 SNEGSKA (reference sequence). The CDR3 loop spans 16 amino acids. The CDR3 is CSARASNGGRSYEQYF. The CDR3 nucleotides are TGCAGTGCTAGAGCGTCGAATGGCGGGAGGTCCTACGAGCAGTACTTC.

The V gene is TRBV20-1, the J gene TRBJ1-2; 9 positions agree with TRBD1. The CDR3 covers 15 residues. Trimming removed 6 bases from V and 4 bases from J; junction bases left unmatched: 12. Per the germline V gene, CDR1 is DFQATT and CDR2 is SNEGSKA (reference sequence). DNA of the CDR3: TGCAGTGCCCCGCCCTCCGGGACAGGGTTCTATGGCTACACCTTC. It encodes CSAPPSGTGFYGYTF.

This clonotype has a count of ten or more. V and J are TRBV6-2 or TRBV6-3 and TRBJ2-1; 8 bases are shared with TRBD2. V was pared by 7 bases and J by 5 bases, with 10 bases of the junction left unmatched. The CDR3 is 15 amino acids. The germline V gene encodes CDR1 MNHEY and CDR2 SVGEGT. The CDR3 is CASTPRGVRDNEQFF. The CDR3 DNA follows: TGTGCCAGCACCCCGCGGGGGGTAAGGGACAATGAGCAGTTCTTC.

A few counts support this clonotype. The gene calls are TRBV6-2 or TRBV6-3 and TRBJ2-1; possibly TRBD1 for D (6 bases). This CDR3 comprises 14 residues. In germline, CDR1 is MNHEY, CDR2 SVGEGT. Trimming stripped 0 bases from V and 6 bases from J, with 9 bases between. The CDR3 reads CASSYSRQVNEQFF. In nucleotides, the CDR3 is TGTGCCAGCAGTTACTCCCGACAGGTCAATGAGCAGTTCTTC.

V usage is TRBV2 and J usage is TRBJ2-7, with TRBD1 as a possible D gene (6 bases). The CDR3 is made up of 13 amino acids. Trimming removed 7 bases at V and 5 bases at J, with 15 bases between. Germline values: CDR1 SNHLY, CDR2 FYNNEI. Here the CDR3 reads CASNSDSKNEQYF. In DNA, the CDR3 is TGTGCCAGCAACTCGGACAGTAAGAACGAGCAGTACTTC.

This clonotype has a count of ten or more. The chain combines TRBV7-2 with TRBJ1-5, with D hard to call. V shed 2 bases and J shed 0 bases, with 14 bases lying between them. The germline CDR1 and CDR2 sequences are SGHTA and FQGNSA. CDR3 length: 17 residues. The CDR3 coding sequence is TGTGCCAGCAGCTTAATAATTGGCCGCTATAGCAATCAGCCCCAGCATTTT. It translates to CASSLIIGRYSNQPQHF.